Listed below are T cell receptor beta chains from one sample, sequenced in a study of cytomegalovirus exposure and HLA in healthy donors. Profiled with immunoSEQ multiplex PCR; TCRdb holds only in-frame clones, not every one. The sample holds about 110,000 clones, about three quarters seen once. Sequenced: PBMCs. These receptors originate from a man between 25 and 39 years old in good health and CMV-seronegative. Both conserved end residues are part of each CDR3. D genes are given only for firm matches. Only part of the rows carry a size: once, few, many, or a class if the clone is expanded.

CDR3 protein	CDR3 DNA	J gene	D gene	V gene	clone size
CASSPGQGGTGELFF	TGTGCCAGCAGCCCCGGACAGGGAGGCACCGGGGAGCTGTTTTTT	TRBJ2-2	TRBD1	TRBV11-2	NA
CASSYSGTGGSGYTF	TGTGCCAGCAGTTACTCGGGGACAGGGGGCAGTGGCTACACCTTC	TRBJ1-2	TRBD1	TRBV6-5	NA
CATSRWAEANYGYTF	TGTGCCACCAGCAGGTGGGCAGAAGCTAACTATGGCTACACCTTC	TRBJ1-2	NA	TRBV15	NA
CASSQVIRGDYGYTF	TGCGCCAGCAGCCAAGTTATCAGGGGGGACTATGGCTACACCTTC	TRBJ1-2	TRBD1	TRBV4-1	NA
CSVEGGQGRENEQFF	TGCAGCGTTGAAGGGGGACAGGGGCGTGAGAATGAGCAGTTCTTC	TRBJ2-1	TRBD1	TRBV29-1	NA
CSVRQVEAGELFF	TGCAGCGTGCGACAGGTGGAGGCCGGGGAGCTGTTTTTT	TRBJ2-2	NA	TRBV29-1	NA
CAWSDTSGGLAQFF	TGTGCCTGGAGTGACACTAGCGGGGGACTGGCCCAGTTCTTC	TRBJ2-1	TRBD2	TRBV30	NA
CASSLPTGFGSPLHF	TGTGCCAGCAGTTTACCTACAGGGTTTGGTTCACCCCTCCACTTT	TRBJ1-6	NA	TRBV28	NA
CASELREGNYNEQFF	TGTGCCAGCGAACTAAGGGAGGGTAACTACAATGAGCAGTTCTTC	TRBJ2-1	TRBD2	TRBV11-1	NA
CASSLGSGVETQYF	TGTGCCAGCAGCTTAGGTAGCGGGGTAGAGACCCAGTACTTC	TRBJ2-5	TRBD2	TRBV5-6	NA
CASSVSGGNYGYTF	TGTGCCAGCAGCGTATCAGGGGGCAACTATGGCTACACCTTC	TRBJ1-2	TRBD1	TRBV9	NA
CASSPPRENEQFF	TGTGCCAGCAGCCCGCCTAGGGAGAATGAGCAGTTCTTC	TRBJ2-1	NA	TRBV7-9	NA
CASSLWREEGDEQFF	TGCGCCAGCAGCTTGTGGCGGGAGGAGGGAGATGAGCAGTTCTTC	TRBJ2-1	TRBD2	TRBV5-1	NA
CASSLETTGELFF	TGCGCCAGCAGCTTGGAAACAACCGGGGAGCTGTTTTTT	TRBJ2-2	NA	TRBV5-1	few
CASSPGQGAFGANVLTF	TGTGCCAGCAGCCCGGGACAGGGGGCGTTTGGGGCCAACGTCCTGACTTTC	TRBJ2-6	TRBD1	TRBV5-4	NA
CASSPSGANTGELFF	TGTGCCAGCTCTCCTAGCGGGGCCAACACCGGGGAGCTGTTTTTT	TRBJ2-2	TRBD2	TRBV18	NA
CASSYSPTANYGYTF	TGTGCCAGCAGTTACTCTCCTACTGCTAACTATGGCTACACCTTC	TRBJ1-2	NA	TRBV6-5	NA
CASSLSVLAGRENEQFF	TGTGCCAGCAGTTTATCGGTCCTAGCGGGAAGGGAGAATGAGCAGTTCTTC	TRBJ2-1	TRBD2	TRBV27	NA
CAWRAGGTGNTIYF	TGTGCCTGGAGGGCCGGGGGAACTGGAAACACCATATATTTT	TRBJ1-3	NA	TRBV30	NA
CASSLDRTETQYF	TGTGCCAGCAGCTTGGACAGGACGGAGACCCAGTACTTC	TRBJ2-5	TRBD1	TRBV7-9	NA
CASSPRQGVAGHYNEQFF	TGTGCCAGCAGCCCGCGCCAGGGCGTTGCGGGGCATTACAATGAGCAGTTCTTC	TRBJ2-1	NA	TRBV7-9	NA
CASRWDTSSTDTQYF	TGTGCCAGCAGGTGGGACACCTCGAGCACAGATACGCAGTATTTT	TRBJ2-3	NA	TRBV6-6	NA
CASISGYEQYF	TGTGCCAGCATTAGCGGCTACGAGCAGTACTTC	TRBJ2-7	NA	TRBV2	NA
CASRPTSGTGGELFF	TGTGCCAGTAGGCCTACTAGCGGGACGGGCGGGGAGCTGTTTTTT	TRBJ2-2	TRBD2	TRBV19	NA
CASSLNPLLGQGVGNTGELFF	TGTGCCAGCAGCTTAAACCCCCTTCTCGGACAGGGGGTGGGCAACACCGGGGAGCTGTTTTTT	TRBJ2-2	TRBD1	TRBV7-3	NA
CASSPRQGMNTEAFF	TGTGCCAGCAGCCCTCGACAGGGAATGAACACTGAAGCTTTCTTT	TRBJ1-1	TRBD1	TRBV7-3	NA
CASSVFTSGGNEQYF	TGTGCCAGCAGTGTTTTCACTAGCGGGGGAAACGAGCAGTACTTC	TRBJ2-7	TRBD2	TRBV7-2	few
CASSLGGVLEKLFF	TGCGCCAGCAGCCTCGGCGGAGTACTTGAAAAACTGTTTTTT	TRBJ1-4	NA	TRBV4-1	many
CASSEPRARQGHYEQYF	TGTGCCAGCAGTGAACCGAGAGCACGACAGGGCCACTACGAGCAGTACTTC	TRBJ2-7	TRBD1	TRBV6-1	NA
CASNVSGFRGDERYF	TGTGCCAGCAACGTTTCGGGTTTCCGGGGAGACGAGCGGTACTTC	TRBJ2-7	NA	TRBV28	NA
CASSNTGTSGETQYF	TGTGCCAGTAGTAACACAGGGACCTCCGGGGAGACCCAGTACTTC	TRBJ2-5	NA	TRBV19	few